The table lists the clone carrying this TCR beta chain with a few counts. Its specificity is not known. Trimming at V came to 4 bases and at J to 5 bases, leaving 15 bases not matched to a gene. This CDR3 contains 17 residues. The germline CDR1 and CDR2 sequences are DFQATT and SNEGSKA (reference sequence). The record originates from a study of response to subunit inactivated influenza vaccine. Study results and caveats: Authors suggested each seasonal flu vaccination may recruit only limited numbers of new T cells.

TCRdb called the RT-PCR reads again in MiXCR, with one record for every CDR3 protein. The table records hundreds of thousands of distinct CDR3 sequences, 15% to 18% of them present only once. The rearrangement uses TRBV20-1 and TRBJ2-1; 9 bases are a match to TRBD2. Sequenced here: PBMCs from blood, sampled 11 to 12 days after vaccination. The sequence was obtained from a man between 50 and 59 years old who received an inactivated influenza vaccine. The CDR3, as DNA: TGCAGTGCTAACCCGAGTGGGCTAGCGGGGAACAACAATGAGCAGTTCTTC. It encodes CSANPSGLAGNNNEQFF.